These T cell receptor beta chains were read from a single sample in a study of blood T cell repertoires in COVID-19. Generated by immunoSEQ multiplex PCR, the TCRdb table keeps only in-frame clones and is missing some. The sample lists 150,000 or so clones, 85% to 95% occurring once. The sample taken for sequencing was peripheral blood. Receptors originate from a woman aged 55-75 years with COVID-19, enrolled during active disease. Both conserved end residues are part of each CDR3. D genes are given only for firm matches. A clone size is listed for some rows: how often the clone was seen (once, few, many), or a class if it is expanded.

TRBV19	TRBJ1-1	TRBD1	-	TGTGCCAGTTACCACCCCCGGACAGGGAACACTGAAGCTTTCTTT	CASYHPRTGNTEAFF
TRBV5-4	TRBJ2-3	-	-	TGTGCCAGCAGCTTGGGGAGGGGAACAGATACGCAGTATTTT	CASSLGRGTDTQYF
TRBV15	TRBJ1-6	-	-	TGTGCCACCAGCAGAGCCATCACAGGAGGGCAATATTCACCCCTCCACTTT	CATSRAITGGQYSPLHF
TRBV14	TRBJ1-3	-	-	TGTGCCAGCAGCCGGGGGAGGCTCTCTGGAAACACCATATATTTT	CASSRGRLSGNTIYF
TRBV6-2/TRBV6-3	TRBJ1-5	-	few	TGTGCCAGCAGCGGCCGACAGGCACGGCCCCAGCATTTT	CASSGRQARPQHF
TRBV6-2/TRBV6-3	TRBJ1-1	TRBD1	-	TGTGCCAGCAGTTATCCCACCGGACAGGGGGCGAGCACTGAAGCTTTCTTT	CASSYPTGQGASTEAFF
TRBV19	TRBJ1-3	-	once	TGTGCCAGTAGTATAGACCCGCGGCAGTCGGGTCCTGGAAACACCATATATTTT	CASSIDPRQSGPGNTIYF
TRBV19	TRBJ2-7	TRBD2	-	TGTGCCAGTAGCTCAACCTACGGGACTAGCGGGGTAGGTCGCGAGCAGTACTTC	CASSSTYGTSGVGREQYF
TRBV4-3	TRBJ2-7	-	-	TGCGCCAGCAGCCCCAGTAGACAGTTTTTAGGCTACGAGCAGTACTTC	CASSPSRQFLGYEQYF
TRBV7-2	TRBJ2-1	-	-	TGTGCCAGCAGCTTCCGGGGAAACTACAATGAGCAGTTCTTC	CASSFRGNYNEQFF
TRBV6-2/TRBV6-3	TRBJ1-3	TRBD1	-	TGTGCCAGCAGTCCGCAGGGGGTCACTGGAAACACCATATATTTT	CASSPQGVTGNTIYF
TRBV19	TRBJ1-1	-	-	TGTGCCAGTAGTGCCTTACAGGGAAGGTTAACTGAAGCTTTCTTT	CASSALQGRLTEAFF
TRBV7-8	TRBJ2-5	-	-	TGTGCCAGCAGCTTAGCGAGGTCCCAAGAGACCCAGTACTTC	CASSLARSQETQYF
TRBV6-5	TRBJ1-1	-	-	TGTGCCAGCAGTTACTCGGGGGCGCGTAACACTGAAGCTTTCTTT	CASSYSGARNTEAFF
TRBV9	TRBJ2-7	TRBD1	-	TGTGCCAGCAGCTTCCGGGACAGCTACGAGCAGTACTTC	CASSFRDSYEQYF
TRBV19	TRBJ1-2	-	few	TGTGCCAGTAGTATTGGGGCGGGGGGCGCGCGTGGCTACACCTTC	CASSIGAGGARGYTF
TRBV4-3	TRBJ2-1	TRBD2	-	TGCGCCAGCAGCCAAACTCGGGCTAGCGGCGACAATGAGCAGTTCTTC	CASSQTRASGDNEQFF
TRBV4-1	TRBJ1-1	-	-	TGCGCCAGCAAGTGGGGCCTAGGGAACACTGAAGCTTTCTTT	CASKWGLGNTEAFF
TRBV5-1	TRBJ2-1	TRBD2	-	TGCGCCAGCAGCCGCAGACTAGCGGGGGGCCCGAGCTCCTACAATGAGCAGTTCTTC	CASSRRLAGGPSSYNEQFF
TRBV6-5	TRBJ2-3	TRBD2	-	TGTGCCAGCAGCCGGACTAGCGGGCGCACAGATACGCAGTATTTT	CASSRTSGRTDTQYF
TRBV13	TRBJ2-7	-	-	TGTGCCAGCAGCTCCCGGGGGACTCCGGATTTATGGGAGCAGTACTTC	CASSSRGTPDLWEQYF
TRBV4-3	TRBJ1-5	-	-	TGCGCCAGCAGTCCCTCGGCGGGGGTCAATCAGCCCCAGCATTTT	CASSPSAGVNQPQHF
TRBV7-9	TRBJ1-1	-	few	TGTGCCAGCAGCCTACAGGGTAGTAGCACTGAAGCTTTCTTT	CASSLQGSSTEAFF
TRBV7-2	TRBJ1-2	-	-	TGTGCCAGCAGCTTAGCGTTCCGGGGGTCTGGCTACACCTTC	CASSLAFRGSGYTF
TRBV19	TRBJ1-6	-	-	TGTGCCAGTAGTACCCGACAGGACTTGAGCTCCTATAATTCACCCCTCCACTTT	CASSTRQDLSSYNSPLHF
TRBV14	TRBJ1-2	-	once	TGTGCCAGCAGTACCGTACCACTCTATGGCTACACCTTC	CASSTVPLYGYTF
TRBV5-6	TRBJ1-2	TRBD1	-	TGTGCCAGCTCTTCTTCCGGGACAGGGACCTATGGCTACACCTTC	CASSSSGTGTYGYTF
TRBV18	TRBJ1-2	TRBD1	-	TGTGCCAGCTCACCAGCGACAGGGCCTGGCTATGGCTACACCTTC	CASSPATGPGYGYTF
TRBV2	TRBJ2-1	TRBD1	-	TGTGGAGAGGCAGGGGACAGGGGAGCCTACAATGAGCAGTTCTTC	CGEAGDRGAYNEQFF
TRBV9	TRBJ1-4	TRBD1	-	TGTGCCAGCAGCGTAGGGGGACAGACTAATGAAAAACTGTTTTTT	CASSVGGQTNEKLFF
TRBV29-1	TRBJ1-2	-	-	TGCAGCGTTGAAGGGGCAGGGATCGGCTATGGCTACACCTTC	CSVEGAGIGYGYTF
TRBV2	TRBJ2-5	TRBD1	-	TGTGCCAGCACCACAAGACAGGGGGCGGGAGAGACCCAGTACTTC	CASTTRQGAGETQYF
TRBV19	TRBJ1-3	TRBD1	-	TGTGCCAGTAGTACTACAGGGGGCCCTGGAAACACCATATATTTT	CASSTTGGPGNTIYF
TRBV4-1	TRBJ2-5	TRBD1	-	TGCGCCAGCAGCCAACCGGCCCGGGACAGGGATAAGACCCAGTACTTC	CASSQPARDRDKTQYF
TRBV6-5	TRBJ2-2	-	once	TGTGCCAGCAGTTTGTACGCGACGAACACCGGGGAGCTGTTTTTT	CASSLYATNTGELFF
TRBV9	TRBJ2-5	-	once	TGTGCCAGCAGCGTAGGGGGGGAAGAGACCCAGTACTTC	CASSVGGEETQYF
TRBV19	TRBJ1-6	-	few	TGTGCCAGTAGTACCCAGTCTGATTCACCCCTCCACTTT	CASSTQSDSPLHF
TRBV12-3/TRBV12-4	TRBJ1-6	-	-	TGTGCCAGCAGGGGCGCAAATTCACCCCTCCACTTT	CASRGANSPLHF
TRBV29-1	TRBJ1-2	-	-	TGCAGCGTTGAACTCTGGGGCAGGGGAGGGAATGGCTACACCTTC	CSVELWGRGGNGYTF
TRBV14	TRBJ2-2	TRBD2	-	TGTGCCAGCAGCCAGTTTAGCGGGGCGAACACCGGGGAGCTGTTTTTT	CASSQFSGANTGELFF
TRBV4-3	TRBJ1-2	-	-	TGCGCCAGCAGCCTCACCCGCCGCGGAACCTATGGCTACACCTTC	CASSLTRRGTYGYTF
TRBV5-6	TRBJ2-7	-	-	TGTGCCAGCAGCTTATTTTCGGTGGGAGTCTACGAGCAGTACTTC	CASSLFSVGVYEQYF
TRBV5-1	TRBJ1-2	-	once	TGCGCCAGCAGCTTGGGGATCCCTACAGGATTCGGCTACACCTTC	CASSLGIPTGFGYTF
TRBV5-1	TRBJ2-5	-	-	TGCGCCAGCAGCTTTTTGCCGACAGCTCCCCAAGAGACCCAGTACTTC	CASSFLPTAPQETQYF
TRBV9	TRBJ2-3	-	-	TGTGCCAGCAGCGTAGAAGTCGGTAGCTTAAATACGCAGTATTTT	CASSVEVGSLNTQYF
TRBV3-1/TRBV3-2	TRBJ2-2	-	-	TGTGCCAGCAGCCAAGAATCTACAGTATCAACCGGGGAGCTGTTTTTT	CASSQESTVSTGELFF
TRBV7-6	TRBJ1-6	-	-	TGTGCCAGCAGCTTCGGCGTGCCAGGGGAAAATTCACCCCTCCACTTT	CASSFGVPGENSPLHF
TRBV21-1	TRBJ1-4	-	-	TGTGCCAGCAGCAATCGGACAGGGTTAAATGAAAAACTGTTTTTT	CASSNRTGLNEKLFF
TRBV11-3	TRBJ2-2	-	-	TGTGCCAGCAGCCCTCTCGCTAGCCCAACAGGGACCGGGGAGCTGTTTTTT	CASSPLASPTGTGELFF
TRBV27	TRBJ2-5	-	-	TGTGCCAGCAGTTTAACCAAGACAGGCAGGTACCAAGAGACCCAGTACTTC	CASSLTKTGRYQETQYF
TRBV27	TRBJ1-2	-	-	TGTGCCAGCAGTTTGACGGAGAACTATGGCTACACCTTC	CASSLTENYGYTF